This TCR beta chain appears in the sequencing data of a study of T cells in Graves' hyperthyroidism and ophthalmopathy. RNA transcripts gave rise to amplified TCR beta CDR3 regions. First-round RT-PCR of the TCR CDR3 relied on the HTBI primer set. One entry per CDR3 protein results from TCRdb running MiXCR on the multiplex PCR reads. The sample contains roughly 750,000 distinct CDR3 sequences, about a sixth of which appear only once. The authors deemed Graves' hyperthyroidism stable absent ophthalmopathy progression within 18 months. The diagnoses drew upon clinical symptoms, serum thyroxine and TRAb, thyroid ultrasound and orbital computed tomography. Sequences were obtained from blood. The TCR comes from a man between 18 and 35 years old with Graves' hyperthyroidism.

CDR3 in amino acids: CASSKRTGRENQPQHF. In DNA form, the CDR3 reads TGTGCCAGCAGTAAAAGGACAGGGCGAGAGAATCAGCCCCAGCATTTT. V is TRBV12-3 or TRBV12-4 and J is TRBJ1-5, with 8 positions matching TRBD1. V lost 5 bases to trimming and J lost 4 bases; unmatched junction nucleotides: 10. There are 16 residues in the CDR3.